This T cell receptor (beta chain) is from a study of cytomegalovirus exposure and HLA in healthy donors. PCR amplification relied on 60 Vbeta primers (plus 13 Jbeta primers). Using immunoSEQ multiplex PCR, the repertoire was profiled, and TCRdb retains in-frame clones only, with some absent. The data contain more than 95,000 clones, roughly 9.1% of them seen just once; the ten biggest clones take up 5.5% to 7.5%. Findings and caveats of the study: As was reported, the classifier diagnosed cytomegalovirus status with high specificity and sensitivity. Sequences of the TCR beta chain were said to predict the HLA-A and HLA-B alleles of most subjects accurately. Association of approximately 18,000 TCR beta sequences with HLA alleles was found at 0.05 false discovery rate in a later analysis. Among immune exposure information, only CMV serostatus was available.

As concerns this clone: What it recognizes is unknown.

V was cut by 0 bases and J by 4 bases, with 11 bases left in between. The length of the CDR3 is 15 residues. Germline V gene data show CDR1 as SGHRS and CDR2 as YFSETQ. The sample comprised PBMCs. The chain recombines TRBV5-1 with TRBJ1-5; possible D gene TRBD1, 5 bases. The clonotype was recovered from a man aged 35-49 years in good health and CMV-seropositive. CDR3 loop: CASSLEGSGNQPQHF. The CDR3 DNA follows: TGCGCCAGCAGCTTGGAGGGGTCGGGTAATCAGCCCCAGCATTTT.